The 32 T cell receptor beta chains reported below all come from one sample, sequenced in a study of blood T cell repertoires in COVID-19. TCRdb keeps only in-frame clones here, not all; method: immunoSEQ multiplex PCR. This table has about 280,000 clones, roughly 80% appearing once. What was sequenced was PBMCs or T cells enriched from blood (not recorded which). All receptors derive from a man aged 40-50 years who had been exposed to COVID-19.

The chain carries TRBV18 and TRBJ2-3; 7 nucleotides line up with TRBD2. V was clipped by 3 bases and J by 1 base; unmatched bases: 22. This CDR3 is built from 21 residues. The germline gives CDR1 KGHSH, CDR2 LQKENI. CDR3 in DNA: TGTGCCAGCTCACCTTTTGAGGTTCGACTAGCTGGGCCCGGGGGCACAGATACGCAGTATTTT. Translated, it gives CASSPFEVRLAGPGGTDTQYF.

This chain joins TRBV7-2 and TRBJ2-3; TRBD2 matches 14 bases. The CDR3 loop spans 17 amino acids. CDR1 is SGHTA and CDR2 is FQGNSA in the germline V gene. After removal of 5 bases from V and 3 bases from J, the junction contained 7 bases not matched to a gene. DNA of the CDR3: TGTGCCAGCAGCCCCCCCGGACTAGCGGGAGGTACAGATACGCAGTATTTT. This gives the protein CASSPPGLAGGTDTQYF.

V is TRBV29-1 and J is TRBJ2-7; 8 nucleotides align to TRBD2. Germline V gene sequence: CDR1 SQVTM, CDR2 ANQGSEA. CDR3 length equals 16 residues. With V trimmed by 3 bases and J by 1 base, 11 bases remained unmatched. The CDR3 protein is CSVEHTSGDLSYEQYF. Written as DNA, the CDR3 is TGCAGCGTTGAGCATACTAGCGGAGACCTTTCCTACGAGCAGTACTTC.

The rearrangement joins TRBV11-2 to TRBJ2-1; 12 positions agree with TRBD2. There are 15 residues in the CDR3. Germline loops: CDR1 SGHAT, CDR2 FQNNGV. With V trimmed by 4 bases and J by 6 bases, 4 bases remained unmatched. CDR3 residues: CASSSLAGGFNEQFF. The CDR3 bases are TGTGCCAGCAGCTCACTAGCGGGAGGTTTCAATGAGCAGTTCTTC.

This clone was recorded a few times. J is TRBJ2-7 and V is TRBV7-9; D is possibly TRBD2 (5 bases). Germline V lookup: CDR1 SEHNR, CDR2 FQNEAQ (reference sequence). Trimming stripped 5 bases from V and 2 bases from J, with 10 bases between. The CDR3 extends over 13 amino acids. This CDR3 reads CASSPEVTYEQYF. As DNA, the CDR3 is TGTGCCAGCAGCCCGGAGGTGACCTACGAGCAGTACTTC.

Notes on this clone: Within the sample, other DNA sequences also encode this same CDR3. V gene TRBV19 combines with J gene TRBJ1-3, with 7 bases lining up with TRBD1. Germline loops: CDR1 LNHDA, CDR2 SQIVND (reference sequence). Trimming took 3 bases from V and 1 from J; bases not matched to a gene: 0. CDR3 size: 14 residues. CDR3 in amino acids: CASSMTGSGNTIYF. CDR3 coding DNA: TGTGCCAGTAGTATGACAGGGTCTGGAAACACCATATATTTT.

The gene calls are TRBV5-1 and TRBJ2-2; the D is unclear. V was shortened by 5 bases and J by 5 bases, with 7 bases between the two germline ends. Germline values: CDR1 SGHRS, CDR2 YFSETQ. This CDR3 has 12 residues. This CDR3 is CASRETTGELFF. CDR3 in DNA: TGCGCCAGCAGGGAGACGACCGGGGAGCTGTTTTTT.

The V call is TRBV14, the J call TRBJ1-5, with a weak D call TRBD1 (5 bases). Germline V CDR1 and CDR2: SGHDN, FVKESK. The V and J ends lost 1 base and 13 bases respectively, with 14 bases between them. The CDR3 covers 13 residues. CDR3: CASSQGTGALQHF. The CDR3 region has the DNA TGTGCCAGCAGCCAAGGAACTGGGGCCTTGCAGCATTTT.

This rearrangement joins TRBV15 to TRBJ2-5; possible D gene TRBD2, 5 bases. Germline CDR1 LNHNV, CDR2 YYDKDF (reference sequence). The CDR3 length is 13 residues. Trimming stripped 0 bases from V and 6 bases from J, with 8 bases between. The CDR3 here is CATSRDGLQTQYF. The CDR3, as DNA: TGTGCCACCAGCAGAGATGGACTTCAGACCCAGTACTTC.

CDR3 sequence reads: CASSFPMGGAGNTIYF. In DNA, the CDR3 is TGTGCCAGCAGCTTCCCTATGGGGGGGGCTGGAAACACCATATATTTT. The chain is built from TRBV11-2 and TRBJ1-3; possible D gene TRBD1, 5 bases. The CDR3 runs to 16 residues. CDR1 is SGHAT, CDR2 FQNNGV, per germline. Deletions cut 3 bases from V and 2 bases from J, with 14 bases between.

The chain combines TRBV5-6 with TRBJ2-3; TRBD2 agrees at 8 bases. V trimming: 1 base; J trimming: 3 bases; junction bases outside the gene matches: 4. The CDR3 has 15 amino acids. The germline V gene has CDR1 SGHDT and CDR2 YYEEEE. The CDR3 loop is CASSLNGRGTDTQYF. The DNA of the CDR3 is TGTGCCAGCAGCTTGAACGGGAGGGGTACAGATACGCAGTATTTT.

The DNA for the CDR3 is TGTGCCAGCTCCCGACGAGCGGGAGTTCTCGGGGAGCTGTTTTTT. The encoded protein is CASSRRAGVLGELFF. This chain uses TRBV25-1 with TRBJ2-2; 8 bases agree with TRBD2. The V and J ends lost 8 bases and 7 bases, in that order; junction bases with no gene match: 12. Germline lookup yields CDR1 MGHDK and CDR2 SYGVNS. This CDR3 contains 15 residues.

V and J are TRBV6-5 and TRBJ2-5; the D gene is possibly TRBD1 (5 bases). Trimming removed 0 bases at V and 4 bases at J, with 15 bases between. Germline assignment: CDR1 MNHEY and CDR2 SVGAGI. This CDR3 contains 16 residues. The CDR3 DNA reads as TGTGCCAGCAGTTACTCGGTCGACAGATTAGCAGAGACCCAGTACTTC. Its protein is CASSYSVDRLAETQYF.

V usage is TRBV5-4 and J usage is TRBJ1-4; D is perhaps TRBD1 (5 bases). CDR1 and CDR2 from the germline V gene are SGHNT and YYREEE (reference sequence). The CDR3 spans 18 residues. V lost 1 base to trimming and J lost 4 bases, with 20 bases between them. The CDR3 here is CASSLIADWGGNNEKLFF. The CDR3 DNA reads as TGTGCCAGCAGCTTGATTGCGGATTGGGGGGGAAATAATGAAAAACTGTTTTTT.

The J gene is TRBJ1-2, the V gene TRBV19; 8 bases agree with TRBD1. The germline V gene has CDR1 LNHDA and CDR2 SQIVND (reference sequence). The CDR3 covers 14 residues. Germline trimming cut 9 bases from V and 6 bases from J; bases unmatched to any gene: 12. The CDR3 DNA reads TGTGCCAGCAAGACAGGGGTTAGCCCCAATGGCTACACCTTC. Protein sequence: CASKTGVSPNGYTF.

V usage is TRBV5-1 and J usage is TRBJ2-7, with D hard to call. The CDR3 spans 12 residues. V was clipped by 0 bases and J by 6 bases, with 7 bases between them. Germline V gene lookup returns CDR1 SGHRS and CDR2 YFSETQ. The CDR3 DNA sequence: TGCGCCAGCAGCTTGGTACGCGCCGAGCAGTACTTC. Translated, it gives CASSLVRAEQYF. Full variable domain (missing parts from reference TRBV5-1 and TRBJ2-7): KAGVTQTPRYLIKTRGQQVTLSCSPISGHRSVSWYQQTPGQGLQFLFEYFSETQRNKGNFPGRFSGRQFSNSRSEMNVSTLELGDSALYLCASSLVRAEQYFGPGTRLTVT.

The J gene is TRBJ2-7, the V gene TRBV2, with 8 bases matching TRBD1. Germline V gene sequence: CDR1 SNHLY, CDR2 FYNNEI. V was clipped by 8 bases and J by 4 bases; unmatched bases: 4. The CDR3 consists of 12 residues. The CDR3 nucleotides read TGTGCCAGCGGACAGGGTTTATACGAGCAGTACTTC. Protein sequence: CASGQGLYEQYF. Filled out from reference TRBV2 and TRBJ2-7, the complete variable domain reads EPEVTQTPSHQVTQMGQEVILRCVPISNHLYFYWYRQILGQKVEFLVSFYNNEISEKSEIFDDQFSVERPDGSNFTLKIRSTKLEDSAMYFCASGQGLYEQYFGPGTRLTVT.

This clone appeared once. The V call is TRBV3-1 (or the pseudogene TRBV3-2), the J call TRBJ2-7; 7 bases map to TRBD1. Germline values: CDR1 LGHDT, CDR2 YNNKEL (reference sequence). V shed 8 bases, J shed 2 bases, and the junction held 15 bases outside the gene matches. This CDR3 is 16 amino acids long. CDR3: CASLGRSGQKTYEQYF. CDR3 in DNA: TGTGCCAGCCTTGGCCGCTCGGGACAGAAAACCTACGAGCAGTACTTC.

The gene calls are TRBV9 and TRBJ2-2, with D uncertain. The V gene's germline CDR1 is SGDLS and CDR2 YYNGEE. V dropped 0 bases and J dropped 6 bases, with 9 bases sitting between them. CDR3 length: 14 amino acids. The CDR3 sequence: CASSVGQVAGELFF. CDR3 DNA sequence: TGTGCCAGCAGCGTAGGGCAGGTAGCCGGGGAGCTGTTTTTT. The full variable domain, rest sourced from reference TRBV9 and TRBJ2-2, is DSGVTQTPKHLITATGQRVTLRCSPRSGDLSVYWYQQSLDQGLQFLIQYYNGEERAKGNILERFSAQQFPDLHSELNLSSLELGDSALYFCASSVGQVAGELFFGEGSRLTVL.

The chain links TRBV5-1 to TRBJ2-2, with a possible D match to TRBD1 (6 bases). The ends were cut back, 4 bases at V and 4 bases at J, with 14 bases in the middle. This CDR3 region has 15 residues. Germline V gene lookup returns CDR1 SGHRS and CDR2 YFSETQ. The CDR3 DNA is TGCGCCAGCAGCGAGGGGGTTTCGGGCACCGGGGAGCTGTTTTTT. Residues: CASSEGVSGTGELFF.

This clone has a single count. The chain employs TRBV6-1 and TRBJ2-7; TRBD1 matches at 11 bases. Trimming took 2 bases from V and 4 from J; bases not matched to a gene: 7. The CDR3 extends over 16 amino acids. The germline CDR1 and CDR2 sequences are MNHNS and SASEGT. CDR3 residues: CASSEPGGQGAYEQYF. DNA of the CDR3: TGTGCCAGCAGTGAACCGGGTGGACAGGGGGCTTACGAGCAGTACTTC.

This sequence joins TRBV24-1 and TRBJ1-2; maybe TRBD1 (5 bases). CDR1 is KGHDR and CDR2 is SFDVKD in the germline V gene. CDR3 length equals 14 residues. V dropped 3 bases and J dropped 2 bases, with 9 bases sitting between them. The DNA for the CDR3 is TGTGCCACCAGTGATCGTGACAGAAACTATGGCTACACCTTC. Translated, it gives CATSDRDRNYGYTF.

The rearrangement joins TRBV11-2 to TRBJ2-7; weak D call: TRBD1 (6 bases). The CDR3 length is 13 residues. Deletions cut 5 bases from V and 5 bases from J, with 13 bases between. Per the germline V gene, CDR1 is SGHAT and CDR2 is FQNNGV. This CDR3 is CASSPTPGDEQYF. As DNA, the CDR3 is TGTGCCAGCAGCCCAACCCCAGGGGACGAGCAGTACTTC. The entire variable domain, with the rest obtained from reference TRBV11-2 and TRBJ2-7, is as follows: EAGVAQSPRYKIIEKRQSVAFWCNPISGHATLYWYQQILGQGPKLLIQFQNNGVVDDSQLPKDRFSAERLKGVDSTLKIQPAKLEDSAVYLCASSPTPGDEQYFGPGTRLTVT.

The J gene is TRBJ1-5, the V gene TRBV27, with D perhaps matching TRBD1 (5 bases). V shed 7 bases and J shed 4 bases, with 20 bases lying between them. The CDR3 loop spans 16 amino acids. CDR1 MNHEY and CDR2 SMNVEV come from the germline V gene (reference sequence). The CDR3 is CASTIQRGGENQPQHF. The CDR3 DNA reads as TGTGCCAGCACTATACAGCGGGGAGGGGAGAATCAGCCCCAGCATTTT.

This chain joins TRBV6-5 and TRBJ1-6; D ambiguous. There are 13 residues in the CDR3. In germline, CDR1 is MNHEY, CDR2 SVGAGI. V shed 5 bases and J shed 8 bases, with 10 bases lying between them. DNA for the CDR3: TGTGCCAGCAGTCGACACCCCTATTCACCCCTCCACTTT. This sequence encodes CASSRHPYSPLHF.

The CDR3 is CASSVLMSSLGEQFF. The DNA of the CDR3 is TGTGCCAGCAGTGTACTAATGAGTAGCTTAGGTGAGCAGTTCTTC. V and J are TRBV25-1 and TRBJ2-1; D gene ambiguous. The V end lost 4 bases, the J end lost 9 bases, and 19 bases lay between the germline ends. Germline CDR1 and CDR2: MGHDK and SYGVNS. This CDR3 contains 15 residues.

The gene calls are TRBV18 and TRBJ2-3; 9 nucleotides align to TRBD2. V trimming: 8 bases; J trimming: 1 base; junction bases outside the gene matches: 7. CDR1 is KGHSH and CDR2 is LQKENI in the germline V gene. This CDR3 spans 15 amino acids. The DNA of the CDR3 is TGTGCCAGCCACGTCGTAGCGGGGGGCACAGATACGCAGTATTTT. Translation gives CASHVVAGGTDTQYF.

The CDR3 sequence: CASSGTGEWGNEQFF. The DNA for the CDR3 is TGTGCCAGCAGTGGAACGGGGGAGTGGGGCAATGAGCAGTTCTTC. The chain couples TRBV27 to TRBJ2-1; D is perhaps TRBD2 (6 bases). Germline CDR1 and CDR2: MNHEY and SMNVEV (reference sequence). The germline V and J ends were trimmed by 5 bases and 6 bases, with 17 bases remaining between them. The CDR3 contains 15 residues.

This clone was counted once. J is TRBJ1-4 and V is TRBV30, with 8 bases aligning to TRBD1. This CDR3 is 15 amino acids long. The V gene end was trimmed by 3 bases and the J gene end by 7 bases; junction bases not matched to a gene: 10. Per the germline V gene, CDR1 is GTSNPN and CDR2 is SVGIG (reference sequence). DNA of the CDR3: TGTGCCTGGAGGAGAAACTCCGGGACAGGTGAAAAACTGTTTTTT. Its protein product is CAWRRNSGTGEKLFF.

This clone occurred once. The chain employs TRBV19 and TRBJ1-2, with 7 bases aligning to TRBD1. Germline V gives CDR1 LNHDA, CDR2 SQIVND (reference sequence). CDR3 length equals 15 residues. V dropped 7 bases and J dropped 4; count of bases not matched to a gene: 12. CDR3 DNA: TGTGCCAGTAATCCCCGGGACAGAATATCCTATGGCTACACCTTC. Its translation: CASNPRDRISYGYTF. Together with reference TRBV19 and TRBJ1-2, the CDR3 gives the full variable domain: DGGITQSPKYLFRKEGQNVTLSCEQNLNHDAMYWYRQDPGQGLRLIYYSQIVNDFQKGDIAEGYSVSREKKESFPLTVTSAQKNPTAFYLCASNPRDRISYGYTFGSGTRLTVV.

The chain is built from TRBV30 and TRBJ1-5, with 10 nucleotides matching TRBD1. Losses at the gene ends were 1 base for V and 4 bases for J; bases not matched to a gene: 13. Germline V gene data show CDR1 as GTSNPN and CDR2 as SVGIG (reference sequence). This CDR3 comprises 18 residues. CDR3 nucleotide sequence: TGTGCCTGGAGTGGACCCGGCGGGAGGACAGGGGGTAATCAGCCCCAGCATTTT. Translation gives CAWSGPGGRTGGNQPQHF.

This clone was counted once. The chain combines TRBV18 with TRBJ2-7; 10 bases map to TRBD2. Losses at the gene ends were 6 bases for V and 2 bases for J; bases not matched to a gene: 7. There are 15 residues in the CDR3. The germline V gene encodes CDR1 KGHSH and CDR2 LQKENI. CDR3 protein: CASSPRTSGTYEQYF. In DNA form, the CDR3 reads TGTGCCAGCTCCCCAAGGACTAGCGGAACCTACGAGCAGTACTTC.